The present T cell receptor (beta chain) was sequenced within a study of PD-1 blockade in classical Hodgkin lymphoma. Here immunoSEQ multiplex PCR was the method, and the copy in TCRdb shows in-frame clones only, minus some. The sample has roughly 96,000 clones, roughly 87% seen once. General observations from the study: Complete responders possessed baseline diversity comparable to newly diagnosed patients. Those starting nivolumab under 1 year post-ASCT were excluded. By cycle point C4D1, TCR diversity had risen significantly in CD4+ cells (but not CD8+ cells).

Relapses following autologous stem cell transplantation were seen in all patients, with brentuximab vedotin exposure varying. With regard to this clone: The antigen is undetermined.

The sequence derives from a human donor with classical Hodgkin lymphoma. Sequences were derived from peripheral blood mononuclear cells (PBMCs), sampled before the second cycle of nivolumab.

CDR3 nucleotide sequence: TGTGCCAGCAGCTCCGGGCTTACAGGGAAGCGAGGAACTAATGAAAAACTGTTTTTT. Its translation is CASSSGLTGKRGTNEKLFF. This rearrangement joins TRBV11-3 to TRBJ1-4, with D tentatively TRBD1 (6 bases). Between the trimmed V and J ends, which lost 4 bases and 1 base, there was a span of 22 bases. Germline assignment: CDR1 SGHNT and CDR2 YENEEA. The CDR3 sequence is 19 residues long.